A selection of T cell receptor beta chains follows, all from one sample in a study of long-term antiretroviral therapy in people with HIV. Method: immunoSEQ multiplex PCR; TCRdb's copy keeps in-frame clones and lacks some. This table holds some 16,000 clones, 80% found once. This sample comprised unsorted PBMCs, obtained 0.1 years before starting antiretroviral therapy. These receptors came from a man aged 18 to 30 with HIV. CDR3s include the opening cysteine and the closing phenylalanine or tryptophan. The D gene is left open where the match is weak. Clone size is shown for a subset of rows, as once, few, many or a class of expanded clone.

J	size	V	D	DNA	CDR3
TRBJ1-1	.	TRBV4-3	.	TGCGCCAGCAGCCAAGATTTGGGGCTTGACACTGAAGCTTTCTTT	CASSQDLGLDTEAFF
TRBJ1-1	.	TRBV5-1	.	TGCGCCAGCAGCTTCCAGGGTTCTGTCACTGAAGCTTTCTTT	CASSFQGSVTEAFF
TRBJ2-3	.	TRBV18	TRBD1	TGTGCCAGCTCACCTACGGGACAGCGCACAGATACGCAGTATTTT	CASSPTGQRTDTQYF
TRBJ2-2	.	TRBV29-1	.	TGCAGCGTTGGAGGGTACACCGGGGAGCTGTTTTTT	CSVGGYTGELFF
TRBJ2-3	.	TRBV7-3	TRBD2	TGTGCCAGCAGCTTATTAGCGGGTACAGATACGCAGTATTTT	CASSLLAGTDTQYF
TRBJ1-1	.	TRBV18	.	TGTGCCAGCTCCCGCGACGGGACTCGAGGTAGCGCTTTCTTT	CASSRDGTRGSAFF
TRBJ2-7	.	TRBV30	.	TGTGCCTGGACAGGGGCAAGCTCCTACGAGCAGTACTTC	CAWTGASSYEQYF
TRBJ2-7	few	TRBV13	TRBD2	TGTGCCAGCAGCTTCGGGGGGATCTACGAGCAGTACTTC	CASSFGGIYEQYF
TRBJ1-1	.	TRBV27	.	TGTGCCAGCAGCTTAGGTCGAATGAACACTGAAGCTTTCTTT	CASSLGRMNTEAFF
TRBJ2-3	.	TRBV7-9	.	TGTGCCAGCAGCCTTCTGAAGACAGGGAGGAGTGCAGATACGCAGTATTTT	CASSLLKTGRSADTQYF
TRBJ2-1	few	TRBV27	TRBD2	TGTGCCAGCAGTGCTGGACTAGATTACAATGAGCAGTTCTTC	CASSAGLDYNEQFF
TRBJ1-3	.	TRBV9	.	TGTGCCAGCAGCGTAGTTGGCACACCCGGCTCTGGAAACACCATATATTTT	CASSVVGTPGSGNTIYF
TRBJ1-3	.	TRBV25-1	.	TGTGCCAGCAGTGAACAGGGCTCTGGAAACACCATATATTTT	CASSEQGSGNTIYF
TRBJ1-2	.	TRBV13	.	TGTGCCAGCAGCTTAGGACAGTACTATGGCTACACCTTC	CASSLGQYYGYTF
TRBJ2-1	.	TRBV7-2	TRBD1	TGTGCCAGCAGCTCACGACAGGGGGCGAATGAGCAGTTCTTC	CASSSRQGANEQFF
TRBJ2-1	.	TRBV28	TRBD2	TGTGCCAGCAGTAATCTGCGGGAGCCGTACTACAATGAGCAGTTCTTC	CASSNLREPYYNEQFF
TRBJ1-1	.	TRBV6-5	.	TGTGCCAGCACCAAAACAGGGATTATCACTGAAGCTTTCTTT	CASTKTGIITEAFF
TRBJ1-2	.	TRBV6-4	.	TGTGCCAGCAGTGACAGTGGAGGGGACCCACGAGGCTACACCTTC	CASSDSGGDPRGYTF
TRBJ2-4	.	TRBV7-8	.	TGTGCCAGCAGCTTAGAGGGGGGTACCAAAAACATTCAGTACTTC	CASSLEGGTKNIQYF
TRBJ1-4	.	TRBV7-9	TRBD1	TGTGCCAGCAGCTTGGGGACAGGGGAAAAACTGTTTTTT	CASSLGTGEKLFF
TRBJ2-3	.	TRBV6-4	.	TGTGCCAGCAGTGAGGGCAGGGCCGAGACAGATACGCAGTATTTT	CASSEGRAETDTQYF
TRBJ2-7	.	TRBV6-1	.	TGTGCCAGCAAATTGGAGCTTACACACTACGAGCAGTACTTC	CASKLELTHYEQYF
TRBJ2-1	.	TRBV5-4	TRBD2	TGTGCCAGCAGCTTGGCCCCCCTAGCGGGAAACTTAGGGGGTGAGCAGTTCTTC	CASSLAPLAGNLGGEQFF
TRBJ1-1	.	TRBV27	TRBD1	TGTGCCAGCGCCCTGACAGGGTTGAACACTGAAGCTTTCTTT	CASALTGLNTEAFF
TRBJ2-7	.	TRBV4-3	TRBD1	TGCGCCAGCAGCACCCGACAGGGGAGCGACGAGCAGTACTTC	CASSTRQGSDEQYF
TRBJ2-7	.	TRBV28	TRBD2	TGTGCCAGCAGATGGAGCGGGGCTACCTACGAGCAGTACTTC	CASRWSGATYEQYF
TRBJ2-7	once	TRBV10-3	TRBD2	TGTGCCATCAGTGAGCTTGGGACTAGGGAAGAGCAGTACTTC	CAISELGTREEQYF
TRBJ2-7	.	TRBV4-3	TRBD1	TGCGCCAGCAGCCAAGATACGACAGGGGCCTACGAGCAGTACTTC	CASSQDTTGAYEQYF
TRBJ1-3	.	TRBV28	.	TGTGCCAGCAGTTGGGGGAGCTCTGGAAACACCATATATTTT	CASSWGSSGNTIYF
TRBJ1-1	once	TRBV28	.	TGTGCCAGCACTATGAGCACGCCGGCTGAAGCTTTCTTT	CASTMSTPAEAFF
TRBJ1-2	.	TRBV6-4	.	TGTGCCAGCAGTGACTCGGGACGGATCTATGGCTACACCTTC	CASSDSGRIYGYTF
TRBJ2-2	.	TRBV19	.	TGTGCCAGTACCCGGACCGCAACACGGGACGGGGAGCTGTTTTTT	CASTRTATRDGELFF
TRBJ1-5	.	TRBV5-1	TRBD1	TGCGCCAGCAGCTTGCAGGGGGCAGGCAATCAGCCCCAGCATTTT	CASSLQGAGNQPQHF
TRBJ2-5	.	TRBV4-2	TRBD2	TGTGCCAGCAGCCCAGTACTAGCGGGGTCCCAAGAGACCCAGTACTTC	CASSPVLAGSQETQYF
TRBJ1-1	.	TRBV18	.	TGTGCCAGCTCACCACCTAAGGGGACGAACACTGAAGCTTTCTTT	CASSPPKGTNTEAFF
TRBJ2-5	once	TRBV27	.	TGTGCCAGCAGTTCACAAGAGACCCAGTACTTC	CASSSQETQYF
TRBJ1-4	.	TRBV11-2	TRBD1	TGTGCCAGCAGCCGTCCCGGGACAGGGGTGGGTTTTTTT	CASSRPGTGVGFF
TRBJ2-3	.	TRBV4-1	.	TGCGCCAGCAGCCAAGGTTTACCTCGCACAGATACGCAGTATTTT	CASSQGLPRTDTQYF
TRBJ1-5	.	TRBV5-4	.	TGTGCCAGCAGCTTGGATCAGGGTAGCAATCAGCCCCAGCATTTT	CASSLDQGSNQPQHF
TRBJ2-7	.	TRBV18	.	TGTGCCAGCTCACCATCGATTTCCGTGGACGAGCAGTACTTC	CASSPSISVDEQYF
TRBJ1-1	.	TRBV27	.	TGTGCCAGCAGTCCCGACGGGAACACTGAAGCTTTCTTT	CASSPDGNTEAFF
TRBJ2-7	.	TRBV6-1	.	TGTGCCAGCAGTGAATTTCCCGCGGGCTCCTACGAGCAGTACTTC	CASSEFPAGSYEQYF
TRBJ1-2	.	TRBV27	TRBD1	TGTGCCAGCAGTTCTCAGGACAGGGCAGGAGGCTACACCTTC	CASSSQDRAGGYTF
TRBJ2-7	.	TRBV30	.	TGTGCCTGGAGTGTACGAAGGGGCGAGCAGTACTTC	CAWSVRRGEQYF
TRBJ2-7	.	TRBV18	TRBD1	TGTGCCAGCTCAGTGGGACAGGATATCGAGCAGTACTTC	CASSVGQDIEQYF
TRBJ1-2	.	TRBV30	.	TGTGCCTGGAGTGTAGAGTCGGGGATCTACTATGGCTACACCTTC	CAWSVESGIYYGYTF
TRBJ1-3	.	TRBV18	.	TGTGCCAGCTCACTTGCTGGAAACACCATATATTTT	CASSLAGNTIYF
TRBJ1-2	.	TRBV7-9	TRBD1	TGTGCCAGCACCGGGACAGACTATGGCTACACCTTC	CASTGTDYGYTF
TRBJ2-7	.	TRBV5-8	TRBD1	TGTGCCAGCAGCCCCCGGGACAGGGAGGTTAGCGAGCAGTACTTC	CASSPRDREVSEQYF
TRBJ2-5	.	TRBV11-2	TRBD1	TGTGCCAGCAGCTTAGCGGGACAGGGGGAGACCCAGTACTTC	CASSLAGQGETQYF
TRBJ2-3	.	TRBV7-6	.	TGTGCCAGCAGCCCCTTAGCGGAGACGACTAGCACAGATACGCAGTATTTT	CASSPLAETTSTDTQYF
TRBJ1-5	once	TRBV7-2	.	TGTGCCAGCAGCCCGAGGGGGGGGGATCAGCCCCAGCATTTT	CASSPRGGDQPQHF
TRBJ2-7	.	TRBV4-1	.	TGCGCCAGCAGCTTCCCGGGACAATCCTACGAGCAGTACTTC	CASSFPGQSYEQYF
TRBJ2-3	.	TRBV7-3	.	TGTGCCAGCAGCTACCGCCACGGTGAAGATACGCAGTATTTT	CASSYRHGEDTQYF